This TCR beta chain was captured in a study of control samples from healthy donors and cancer patients. The V and J ends lost 0 bases and 6 bases respectively, with 7 bases between them. The germline V gene encodes CDR1 MGHRA and CDR2 YSYEKL. This CDR3 has 13 residues. This clone was counted a single time. Clones were read by immunoSEQ multiplex PCR, and TCRdb kept only the in-frame ones, dropping some. Of roughly 400,000 clones in the sample, roughly 90% were seen once. The material sequenced was PBMCs. The chain carries TRBV4-1 and TRBJ2-3, with unresolved D. The sequence came from a man between 40 and 49 years old with head and neck cancer. The chain's CDR3 is CASSQDQGDTQYF. The CDR3 DNA follows: TGCGCCAGCAGCCAAGATCAAGGGGATACGCAGTATTTT.